The 18 T cell receptor beta chains below all came from one sample that was sequenced in a study of PD-1 blockade in classical Hodgkin lymphoma. Clones were sequenced by immunoSEQ multiplex PCR, and TCRdb holds only the in-frame ones, with some missing. Of about 110,000 clones in the sample, 80% to 90% were seen once. Patients all relapsed after autologous stem cell transplantation, and there was variation in brentuximab vedotin exposure. Here the sequenced sample was peripheral blood mononuclear cells (PBMCs), taken before the second cycle of nivolumab. These receptors originate from a human donor with classical Hodgkin lymphoma.

The chain uses TRBV5-1 and TRBJ2-7; TRBD1 aligns across 7 bases. The CDR3 is made up of 13 amino acids. V shed 4 bases, J shed 2 bases, and the junction held 3 bases outside the gene matches. Germline V gene data show CDR1 as SGHRS and CDR2 as YFSETQ. The CDR3 region has the DNA TGCGCCAGCAGCGACGGACAGGCCTACGAGCAGTACTTC. It translates to CASSDGQAYEQYF.

The chain links TRBV14 to TRBJ1-2; tentative D call: TRBD1 (6 bases). Looked up from germline, CDR1 is SGHDN and CDR2 is FVKESK. The CDR3 runs 13 residues. Trimming cost V 3 bases and J 4 bases, with 9 bases left between them. This chain's CDR3 is CASSQQGLYGYTF. For the CDR3, the DNA is TGTGCCAGCAGCCAGCAGGGGCTCTATGGCTACACCTTC. Drawing the rest from reference TRBV14 and TRBJ1-2, the complete variable domain is EAGVTQFPSHSVIEKGQTVTLRCDPISGHDNLYWYRRVMGKEIKFLLHFVKESKQDESGMPNNRFLAERTGGTYSTLKVQPAELEDSGVYFCASSQQGLYGYTFGSGTRLTVV.

The chain couples TRBV18 to TRBJ2-6; D is uncertain. Trimming removed 3 bases at V and 0 bases at J, with 6 bases between. The CDR3 runs to 15 residues. CDR1 and CDR2 (germline): KGHSH, LQKENI. DNA for the CDR3: TGTGCCAGCTCACCGCCGGGCTCTGGGGCCAACGTCCTGACTTTC. It encodes CASSPPGSGANVLTF.

This chain connects TRBV10-3 to TRBJ1-2; D is uncertain. The V gene lost 10 bases and the J gene lost 6 bases, with 18 bases spanning the gap. The CDR3 runs to 13 residues. Germline loops: CDR1 ENHRY, CDR2 SYGVKD. The CDR3 region has the DNA TGTGCCACCGGACCGCACGGATATCATGGCTACACCTTC. This sequence encodes CATGPHGYHGYTF.

The chain joins TRBV19 to TRBJ2-3; D unresolved. This CDR3 contains 13 residues. The germline CDR1 and CDR2 sequences are LNHDA and SQIVND (reference sequence). V lost 4 bases, J lost 1 base, and 6 bases lay in between. The DNA for the CDR3 is TGTGCCAGTAGTAGTGCGGGCACAGATACGCAGTATTTT. Its protein product is CASSSAGTDTQYF. The variable domain in full, completed from reference TRBV19 and TRBJ2-3, reads DGGITQSPKYLFRKEGQNVTLSCEQNLNHDAMYWYRQDPGQGLRLIYYSQIVNDFQKGDIAEGYSVSREKKESFPLTVTSAQKNPTAFYLCASSSAGTDTQYFGPGTRLTVL.

The chain is built from TRBV19 and TRBJ2-5; tentatively, D is TRBD1 or TRBD2 (5 bases each). The last part of the DNA fits TRBJ2-7 better; the J call may be wrong. The germline gives CDR1 LNHDA, CDR2 SQIVND (reference sequence). This CDR3 has 14 residues. The CDR3 region has the DNA TGTGCCAGTAGTAAAGTCGGGACCGCCTACGAGCAGTACTTC. Translated, it gives CASSKVGTAYEQYF.

The chain uses TRBV29-1 and TRBJ2-7; 9 positions match TRBD2. V trimming: 6 bases; J trimming: 6 bases; junction bases outside the gene matches: 15. The CDR3 loop spans 15 amino acids. Germline CDR1 and CDR2: SQVTM and ANQGSEA. CDR3 nucleotide sequence: TGCAGCGTCCTCATACCTATAGCGGGAGTCGGCGAGCAGTACTTC. It translates to CSVLIPIAGVGEQYF.

The chain uses TRBV4-1 and TRBJ2-3, with 8 bases that match TRBD2. Germline-derived CDR1 and CDR2 are MGHRA and YSYEKL. With 0 bases clipped from V and 5 bases from J, the junction kept 10 bases outside the gene matches. The CDR3 contains 17 residues. In DNA form, the CDR3 reads TGCGCCAGCAGCCAAGATGGACAAGCGGGAGTCCAAGATACGCAGTATTTT. Amino acids: CASSQDGQAGVQDTQYF.

V usage is TRBV27 and J usage is TRBJ1-2; 8 bases line up with TRBD1. J lost 0 bases, V lost 6 bases, and 6 bases had no gene match. Germline values: CDR1 MNHEY, CDR2 SMNVEV (reference sequence). CDR3 length: 15 residues. The DNA for the CDR3 is TGTGCCAGCAGCCTCCGACAGGGGACTAACTATGGCTACACCTTC. This translates into CASSLRQGTNYGYTF.

This clone is a singleton in its sample. CDR3 DNA: TGCGCCAGCAGTGTGGGACAGGGGGCGCGGGAGGAGCTGTTTTTT. As protein: CASSVGQGAREELFF. The chain combines TRBV10-2 with TRBJ2-2; 12 positions match TRBD1. V shed 4 bases and J 10 bases; nucleotides not matched to a gene: 7. The CDR3 runs to 15 residues. Germline V gene sequence: CDR1 WSHSY, CDR2 SAAADI.

The genes are TRBV6-6 and TRBJ1-4; the match to TRBD1 covers 9 bases. With V trimmed by 6 bases and J by 9 bases, 8 bases remained unmatched. Per germline, CDR1 MNHNY and CDR2 SVGAGI (reference sequence). The CDR3 has 14 residues. Here the CDR3 DNA reads TGTGCCAGCAGGGGGACAGGGCGGACGCAAAAACTGTTTTTT. Translation: CASRGTGRTQKLFF.

The CDR3 spells CASSFGTGVVSGNTIYF. CDR3 coding DNA: TGTGCCAGCAGTTTCGGGACAGGGGTCGTCTCTGGAAACACCATATATTTT. The chain has TRBV28 and TRBJ1-3; TRBD1 matches at 10 bases. With 3 bases clipped from V and 0 bases from J, the junction kept 5 bases outside the gene matches. This CDR3 contains 17 residues. Germline CDR1 and CDR2: MDHEN and SYDVKM.

This chain connects TRBV15 to TRBJ2-5, with 9 positions matching TRBD1. V lost 1 base to trimming and J lost 5 bases; unmatched junction nucleotides: 8. This CDR3 has 16 residues. Germline CDR1 is LNHNV and CDR2 is YYDKDF (reference sequence). CDR3: CATSRAPAGTGETQYF. CDR3 bases: TGTGCCACCAGCAGAGCACCAGCGGGGACAGGGGAGACCCAGTACTTC.

The chain links TRBV5-4 to TRBJ2-7; D perhaps matches TRBD2 (6 bases). CDR1 SGHNT and CDR2 YYREEE come from the germline V gene (reference sequence). CDR3 length: 13 residues. V was pared by 4 bases and J by 6 bases, with 14 bases between. The CDR3 protein is CASSLVDGGEQYF. For the CDR3, the DNA is TGTGCCAGCAGCCTGGTCGACGGGGGCGAGCAGTACTTC.

The J gene is TRBJ2-2, the V gene TRBV5-1; no definite D call. Germline CDR1 SGHRS, CDR2 YFSETQ. This CDR3 has 14 amino acids. The V end was cut by 0 bases, the J end by 4 bases, with 7 bases between. The CDR3: CASSLGTGTGELFF. Here the CDR3 DNA reads TGCGCCAGCAGCTTGGGGACCGGCACCGGGGAGCTGTTTTTT. The full variable domain, completed using reference TRBV5-1 and TRBJ2-2, is KAGVTQTPRYLIKTRGQQVTLSCSPISGHRSVSWYQQTPGQGLQFLFEYFSETQRNKGNFPGRFSGRQFSNSRSEMNVSTLELGDSALYLCASSLGTGTGELFFGEGSRLTVL.

This chain links TRBV10-2 with TRBJ2-2; the D is unclear. The CDR3 totals 12 residues. The germline V gene has CDR1 WSHSY and CDR2 SAAADI. V lost 8 bases and J 6 bases, leaving 10 bases between the germline ends. For the CDR3, the DNA is TGCGCCAGCGCCCCTCAGGCCGGGGAGCTGTTTTTT. The encoded protein is CASAPQAGELFF.

The rearrangement links TRBV6-1 to TRBJ1-1, with 7 bases fitting TRBD1. This CDR3 has 14 amino acids. V was clipped by 8 bases and J by 5 bases; unmatched bases: 11. Germline V gene data show CDR1 as MNHNS and CDR2 as SASEGT. The CDR3, as DNA: TGTGCCAGCCTTCTTCGACAGGGTGGGACTGAAGCTTTCTTT. It encodes CASLLRQGGTEAFF.

The rearrangement joins TRBV7-9 to TRBJ2-1; 7 nucleotides align to TRBD2. The CDR3 extends over 15 amino acids. V lost 8 bases and J lost 0; bases outside the gene matches: 7. CDR1 is SEHNR and CDR2 is FQNEAQ in the germline V gene (reference sequence). CDR3 in DNA: TGTGCCAGCGCCACTAGCGCCAGCTCCTACAATGAGCAGTTCTTC. It translates to CASATSASSYNEQFF. Looking up the rest from reference TRBV7-9 and TRBJ2-1 gives the full variable domain: DTGVSQNPRHKITKRGQNVTFRCDPISEHNRLYWYRQTLGQGPEFLTYFQNEAQLEKSRLLSDRFSAERPKGSFSTLEIQRTEQGDSAMYLCASATSASSYNEQFFGPGTRLTVL.